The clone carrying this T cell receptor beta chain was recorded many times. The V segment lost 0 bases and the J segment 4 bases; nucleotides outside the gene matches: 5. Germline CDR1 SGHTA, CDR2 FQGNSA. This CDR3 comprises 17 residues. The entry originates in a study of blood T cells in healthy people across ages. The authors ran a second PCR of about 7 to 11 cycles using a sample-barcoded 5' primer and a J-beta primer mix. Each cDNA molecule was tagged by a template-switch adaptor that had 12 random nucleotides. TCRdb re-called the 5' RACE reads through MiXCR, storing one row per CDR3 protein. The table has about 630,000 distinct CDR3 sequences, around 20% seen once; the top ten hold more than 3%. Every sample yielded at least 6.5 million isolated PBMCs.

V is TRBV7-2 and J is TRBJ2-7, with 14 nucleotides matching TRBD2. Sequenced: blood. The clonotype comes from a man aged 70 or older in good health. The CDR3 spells CASSLAGLAGGSYEQYF. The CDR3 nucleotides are TGTGCCAGCAGCTTAGCTGGACTAGCGGGAGGATCTTACGAGCAGTACTTC.